The 4 T cell receptor beta chains below come from one sample, sequenced in a study of blood T cell repertoires in COVID-19. Using immunoSEQ multiplex PCR, the repertoire was profiled, and TCRdb retains in-frame clones only, with some absent. Among around 230,000 clones listed, 85% to 90% were seen once. Sequencing was performed on peripheral blood. The receptors derive from a man aged 45 to 65 with COVID-19, enrolled during active disease.

This chain links TRBV3-1 (or the pseudogene TRBV3-2) with TRBJ2-7; 8 bases map to TRBD2. This CDR3 has 15 amino acids. V lost 1 base to trimming and J lost 7 bases; unmatched junction nucleotides: 9. Germline values: CDR1 LGHDT, CDR2 YNNKEL (reference sequence). The CDR3 nucleotides are TGTGCCAGCAGCCAAGGGGCGGGAGGTATCTGGGAGCAGTACTTC. Translated, it gives CASSQGAGGIWEQYF.

The chain joins TRBV30 to TRBJ2-2, with D possibly being TRBD2 (7 bases). Trimming took off 2 bases at V and 0 bases at J, with 10 bases between the two ends. From germline, CDR1 is GTSNPN and CDR2 SVGIG (reference sequence). CDR3 length: 15 residues. CDR3 amino acids: CAWSRGGSNTGELFF. CDR3 sequence (DNA): TGTGCCTGGAGTAGGGGGGGGTCGAACACCGGGGAGCTGTTTTTT. Full variable domain (remainder filled in from reference TRBV30 and TRBJ2-2): SQTIHQWPATLVQPVGSPLSLECTVEGTSNPNLYWYRQAAGRGLQLLFYSVGIGQISSEVPQNLSASRPQDRQFILSSKKLLLSDSGFYLCAWSRGGSNTGELFFGEGSRLTVL.

The sample holds one count of this clone. The chain links TRBV28 to TRBJ2-2; 7 bases match TRBD1. Germline-derived CDR1 and CDR2 are MDHEN and SYDVKM. The CDR3 contains 14 residues. V lost 5 bases to trimming and J lost 9 bases; unmatched junction nucleotides: 9. Written as DNA, the CDR3 is TGTGCCAGCAGTCTAACTCCGGGACAGCGGGAGCTGTTTTTT. Translated, it gives CASSLTPGQRELFF.

V usage is TRBV6-2 or TRBV6-3 and J usage is TRBJ2-1; D possibly corresponds to TRBD2 (5 bases). V was cut by 5 bases and J by 8 bases, with 13 bases left in between. The germline CDR1 and CDR2 sequences are MNHEY and SVGEGT. The CDR3 covers 13 residues. The CDR3 DNA is TGTGCCAGCAGTGATACTAGTTTCCATGAGCAGTTCTTC. Translating it yields CASSDTSFHEQFF.